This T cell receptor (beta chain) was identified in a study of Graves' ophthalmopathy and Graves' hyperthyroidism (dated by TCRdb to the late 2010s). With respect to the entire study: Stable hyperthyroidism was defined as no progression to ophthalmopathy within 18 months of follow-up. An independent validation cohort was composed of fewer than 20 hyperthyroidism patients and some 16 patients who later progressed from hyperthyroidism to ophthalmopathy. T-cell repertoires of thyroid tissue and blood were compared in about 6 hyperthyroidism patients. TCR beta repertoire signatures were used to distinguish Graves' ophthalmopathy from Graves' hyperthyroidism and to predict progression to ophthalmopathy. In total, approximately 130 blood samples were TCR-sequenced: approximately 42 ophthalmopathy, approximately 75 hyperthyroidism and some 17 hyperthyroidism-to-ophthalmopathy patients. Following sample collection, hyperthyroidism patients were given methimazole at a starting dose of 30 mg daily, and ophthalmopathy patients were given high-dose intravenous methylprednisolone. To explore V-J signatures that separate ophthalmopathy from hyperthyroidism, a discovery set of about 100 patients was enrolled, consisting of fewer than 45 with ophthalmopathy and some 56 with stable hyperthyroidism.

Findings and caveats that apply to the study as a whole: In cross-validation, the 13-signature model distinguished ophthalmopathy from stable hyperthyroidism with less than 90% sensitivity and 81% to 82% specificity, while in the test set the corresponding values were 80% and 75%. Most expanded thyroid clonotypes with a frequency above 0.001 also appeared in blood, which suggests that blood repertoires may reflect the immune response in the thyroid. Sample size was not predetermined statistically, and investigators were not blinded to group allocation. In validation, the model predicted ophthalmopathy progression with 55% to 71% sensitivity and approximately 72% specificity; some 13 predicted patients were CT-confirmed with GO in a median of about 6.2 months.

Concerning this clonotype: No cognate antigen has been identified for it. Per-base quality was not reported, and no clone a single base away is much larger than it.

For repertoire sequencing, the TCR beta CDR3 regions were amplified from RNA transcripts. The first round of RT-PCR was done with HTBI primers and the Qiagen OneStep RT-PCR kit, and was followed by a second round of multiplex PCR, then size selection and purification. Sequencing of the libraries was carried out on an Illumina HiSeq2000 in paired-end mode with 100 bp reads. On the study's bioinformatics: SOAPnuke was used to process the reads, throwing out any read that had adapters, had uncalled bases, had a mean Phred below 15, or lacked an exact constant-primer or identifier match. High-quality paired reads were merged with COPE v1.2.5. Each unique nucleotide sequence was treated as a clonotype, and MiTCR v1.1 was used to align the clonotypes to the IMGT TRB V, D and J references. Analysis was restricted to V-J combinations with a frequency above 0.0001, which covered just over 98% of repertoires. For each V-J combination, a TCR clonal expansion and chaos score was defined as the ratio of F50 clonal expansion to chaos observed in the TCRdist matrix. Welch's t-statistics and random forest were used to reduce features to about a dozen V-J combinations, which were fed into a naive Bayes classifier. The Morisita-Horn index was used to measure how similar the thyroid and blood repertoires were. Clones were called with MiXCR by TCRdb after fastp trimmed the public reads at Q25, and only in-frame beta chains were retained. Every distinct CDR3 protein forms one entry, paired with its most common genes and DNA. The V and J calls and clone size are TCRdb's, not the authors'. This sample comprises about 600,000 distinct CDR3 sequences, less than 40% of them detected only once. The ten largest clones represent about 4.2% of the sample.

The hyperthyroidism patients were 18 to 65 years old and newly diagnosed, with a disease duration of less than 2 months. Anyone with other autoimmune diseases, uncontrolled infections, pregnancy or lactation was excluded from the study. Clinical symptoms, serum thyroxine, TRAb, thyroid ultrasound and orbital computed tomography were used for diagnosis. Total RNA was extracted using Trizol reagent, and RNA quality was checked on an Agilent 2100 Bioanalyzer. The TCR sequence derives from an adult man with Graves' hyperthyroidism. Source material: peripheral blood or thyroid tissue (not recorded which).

CDR3 sequence: CASSNIAGGNNEKLFF. The sequence in DNA is TGTGCCAGCAGCAATATAGCGGGAGGGAACAATGAAAAACTGTTTTTT. The V and J genes are TRBV7-6 and TRBJ1-4, with the D gene too uncertain to name. CDR3 length: 16 amino acids, cysteine to phenylalanine. Only CDR3 DNA is held: 48 bases, read in frame from base 1. V loses 5 bases, J loses 5 bases, and the germline ends lie 18 bases apart. Based on the germline V gene, the CDR1 and CDR2 sequences are SGHVS and FNYEAQ. The CDR3 plus the reference TRBV7-6 and TRBJ1-4 genes for the other parts give the full variable domain: GAGVSQSPRYKVTKRGQDVALRCDPISGHVSLYWYRQALGQGPEFLTYFNYEAQQDKSGLPNDRFSAERPEGSISTLTIQRTEQRDSAMYRCASSNIAGGNNEKLFFGSGTQLSVL.